In this sample, the clone carrying this TCR beta chain turned up a few times. This entry comes from a study of T cells in Graves' hyperthyroidism and ophthalmopathy. Patients having uncontrolled infection, another autoimmune disease, pregnancy or lactation were not included. The PBMCs were sourced from fresh peripheral blood (approximately 9.6 ml). The CDR3 contains 18 residues. Germline lookup yields CDR1 LNHDA and CDR2 SQIVND (reference sequence). The V end lost 3 bases, the J end lost 3 bases, and 20 bases lay between the germline ends. Researchers amplified the TCR beta CDR3 regions from RNA transcripts. Initially, a first-round RT-PCR of the TCR CDR3 employed the HTBI primer set. One entry per CDR3 protein, called by TCRdb with MiXCR from the multiplex PCR reads. The sample carries 250,000 to 300,000 distinct CDR3 sequences, approximately 13% recorded once.

The sequenced sample consisted of blood. This receptor was obtained from a woman between 40 and 50 years old with Graves' hyperthyroidism. This rearrangement joins TRBV19 to TRBJ2-2; no reliable D call. CDR3 bases: TGTGCCAGTAGTATGTGGAGAATTGGGCCTCGGGACACCGGGGAGCTGTTTTTT. It translates to CASSMWRIGPRDTGELFF.